The 29 T cell receptor beta chains presented below share a single source sample, sequenced in a study of beta chain features in type 1 diabetes. Findings and limits, study-wide: Significant though moderate, a shortening of TCRB CDR3s appeared in all four CD4+ subsets of Type 1 diabetes patients.

Antigens of these TCRs are unknown. Of the isolated RNA, all was reverse transcribed, and so the sequenced material was expressed TCRB transcripts. Clones were read by immunoSEQ multiplex PCR, and TCRdb kept only the in-frame ones, dropping some. The sample holds about 150,000 clones, over 6% seen once. Material for sequencing was central memory CD4+ T cells from blood. The source is a young man with type 1 diabetes.

V is TRBV9 and J is TRBJ1-5; maybe TRBD1 (6 bases). Trimming took 6 bases from V and 3 from J, leaving 10 bases between them. CDR3 length: 13 residues. Germline-derived CDR1 and CDR2 are SGDLS and YYNGEE. As DNA, the CDR3 is TGTGCCAGCAACAGGGATGACAATCAGCCCCAGCATTTT. Residues: CASNRDDNQPQHF.

The V gene is TRBV28, the J gene TRBJ2-1; no firm D call. The germline CDR1 and CDR2 sequences are MDHEN and SYDVKM. The CDR3 loop spans 17 amino acids. V was trimmed by 4 bases and J by 0 bases, leaving 16 bases between them. The CDR3 spells CASSSLSLPSSYNEQFF. As DNA, the CDR3 is TGTGCCAGCAGTTCCTTGTCGCTCCCGAGCTCCTACAATGAGCAGTTCTTC.

The rearrangement joins TRBV28 to TRBJ2-5; D possibly corresponds to TRBD1 (8 bases). With 2 bases removed from V and 5 bases from J, the gap between germline ends came to 15 bases. Per the germline V gene, CDR1 is MDHEN and CDR2 is SYDVKM. CDR3 length: 15 residues. The CDR3 loop is CASSLPQQGGETQYF. The CDR3 nucleotides are TGTGCCAGCAGTTTACCACAACAGGGGGGGGAGACCCAGTACTTC.

This clone was counted between two and nine times. J is TRBJ1-2 and V is TRBV6-5, with no clear D. Germline V gives CDR1 MNHEY, CDR2 SVGAGI. The ends were cut back, 2 bases at V and 0 bases at J, with 7 bases in the middle. This CDR3 comprises 14 residues. The CDR3 nucleotides are TGTGCCAGCAGTTACGCCCAGGCTAACTATGGCTACACCTTC. Protein sequence: CASSYAQANYGYTF.

This clone was detected a few times. V gene TRBV30 combines with J gene TRBJ2-4; D is uncertain. The CDR3 contains 17 residues. Germline lookup yields CDR1 GTSNPN and CDR2 SVGIG (reference sequence). With 1 base removed from V and 0 bases from J, the gap between germline ends came to 16 bases. CDR3 DNA: TGTGCCTGGAGTGGTGTAGCTGTCCCACTAGCCAAAAACATTCAGTACTTC. Translated, it gives CAWSGVAVPLAKNIQYF. Drawing the rest from reference TRBV30 and TRBJ2-4, the complete variable domain is SQTIHQWPATLVQPVGSPLSLECTVEGTSNPNLYWYRQAAGRGLQLLFYSVGIGQISSEVPQNLSASRPQDRQFILSSKKLLLSDSGFYLCAWSGVAVPLAKNIQYFGAGTRLSVL.

This clone has just a few counts. The chain has TRBV4-3 and TRBJ2-5; D might be TRBD2 (7 bases). CDR1 is LGHNA and CDR2 is YSLEER in the germline V gene. V lost 0 bases and J lost 6, with 11 bases in between. The CDR3 has 14 residues. Written as DNA, the CDR3 is TGCGCCAGCAGCCAAGATCTGGGGGGGCAGACCCAGTACTTC. Its protein product is CASSQDLGGQTQYF.

The V call is TRBV11-3, the J call TRBJ2-7; 7 bases map to TRBD1. Germline CDR1 SGHNT, CDR2 YENEEA. J lost 1 base, V lost 4 bases, and 4 bases had no gene match. The CDR3 sequence is 14 residues long. CDR3 DNA sequence: TGTGCCAGCAGCTCCCAGGGGGATTCCTACGAGCAGTACTTC. Its protein product is CASSSQGDSYEQYF.

CDR3 sequence (DNA): TGCGCCAGCAGCTTGGGACTAGCGGAAAACATTCAGTACTTC. It specifies CASSLGLAENIQYF. The rearrangement joins TRBV5-1 to TRBJ2-4, with 9 bases identical to TRBD2. The V and J ends lost 0 bases and 5 bases, in that order; junction bases with no gene match: 0. The CDR3 runs 14 residues. The germline gives CDR1 SGHRS, CDR2 YFSETQ.

The rearrangement links TRBV4-3 to TRBJ2-5; 9 nucleotides match TRBD2. Losses at the gene ends were 1 base for V and 4 bases for J; bases not matched to a gene: 16. The CDR3 extends over 19 amino acids. CDR1 and CDR2 (germline): LGHNA, YSLEER. This CDR3 is CASSQVGQRGARFPETQYF. As DNA, the CDR3 is TGCGCCAGCAGCCAAGTAGGGCAGCGGGGGGCCAGGTTCCCAGAGACCCAGTACTTC.

In this sample, this clone turned up a few times. V usage is TRBV5-1 and J usage is TRBJ2-7, with 9 nucleotides matching TRBD2. Germline-derived CDR1 and CDR2 are SGHRS and YFSETQ. This CDR3 has 15 amino acids. V lost 2 bases, J lost 6 bases, and 9 bases stayed unmatched. Written as DNA, the CDR3 is TGCGCCAGCAGCTTTGCCCCTAGCGGGACCCGCGAGCAGTACTTC. As protein: CASSFAPSGTREQYF.

This clone was picked up a small number of times. The gene calls are TRBV27 and TRBJ2-6; 8 bases are a match to TRBD1. Unmatched junction bases numbered 6, after V lost 5 bases and J lost 0 bases. The germline V gene encodes CDR1 MNHEY and CDR2 SMNVEV (reference sequence). The CDR3 totals 17 residues. CDR3 sequence reads: CASSRQGTHSGANVLTF. In DNA, the CDR3 is TGTGCCAGCAGTAGACAGGGGACACACTCTGGGGCCAACGTCCTGACTTTC. The whole variable domain, remainder taken from reference TRBV27 and TRBJ2-6, is EAQVTQNPRYLITVTGKKLTVTCSQNMNHEYMSWYRQDPGLGLRQIYYSMNVEVTDKGDVPEGYKVSRKEKRNFPLILESPSPNQTSLYFCASSRQGTHSGANVLTFGAGSRLTVL.

The chain joins TRBV23-1 to TRBJ1-2, with 8 nucleotides matching TRBD1. TRBV23-1 is given ORF status, its function remaining uncertain. The CDR3 has 12 amino acids. V was clipped by 6 bases and J by 6 bases; unmatched bases: 3. CDR3 sequence: CASRGQGDGYTF. The CDR3 DNA follows: TGCGCCAGCAGAGGACAGGGCGATGGCTACACCTTC.

This clone was detected a few times. The chain combines TRBV7-6 with TRBJ1-2, with 7 bases that match TRBD1. With 1 base clipped from V and 3 bases from J, the junction kept 8 bases outside the gene matches. Germline V gene data show CDR1 as SGHVS and CDR2 as FNYEAQ. There are 16 residues in the CDR3. The CDR3 sequence: CASSLGPAGTDYGYTF. In DNA form, the CDR3 reads TGTGCCAGCAGCTTAGGGCCGGCCGGGACAGACTATGGCTACACCTTC. Using reference TRBV7-6 and TRBJ1-2 for the parts outside the CDR3, the full variable domain is GAGVSQSPRYKVTKRGQDVALRCDPISGHVSLYWYRQALGQGPEFLTYFNYEAQQDKSGLPNDRFSAERPEGSISTLTIQRTEQRDSAMYRCASSLGPAGTDYGYTFGSGTRLTVV.

This clone was seen only a few times. The V call is TRBV5-1, the J call TRBJ2-1; 9 bases align to TRBD2. Per the germline V gene, CDR1 is SGHRS and CDR2 is YFSETQ. The CDR3 totals 16 residues. The V and J ends lost 5 bases and 0 bases, in that order; junction bases with no gene match: 6. The CDR3 sequence: CASRRLADLSYNEQFF. CDR3 sequence (DNA): TGCGCCAGCAGGCGACTAGCGGACCTCTCCTACAATGAGCAGTTCTTC.

Only a few counts were recorded for this clone. The chain recombines TRBV7-2 with TRBJ2-7, with 9 bases identical to TRBD1. The CDR3 totals 17 residues. With V trimmed by 3 bases and J by 4 bases, 13 bases remained unmatched. Per the germline V gene, CDR1 is SGHTA and CDR2 is FQGNSA. DNA of the CDR3: TGTGCCAGCAGCTTCGGGACAGGGAGAGGTTTGGGTTACGAGCAGTACTTC. Its protein is CASSFGTGRGLGYEQYF.

This clone was seen more than once but under ten times. The chain is built from TRBV28 and TRBJ2-1; TRBD2 matches 8 bases. The germline gives CDR1 MDHEN, CDR2 SYDVKM. The CDR3 has 12 residues. With V trimmed by 8 bases and J by 8 bases, 5 bases remained unmatched. Written as DNA, the CDR3 is TGTGCCAGCCAGAGTAGCGGGGATGAGCAGTTCTTC. Translated: CASQSSGDEQFF.

A few counts support this clone. CDR3 in DNA: TGTGCCAGCACCCTACAGACTAGCGGGGAGGAGACCCAGTACTTC. Its protein product is CASTLQTSGEETQYF. The rearrangement uses TRBV6-1 and TRBJ2-5; 11 bases match TRBD2. The germline V gene has CDR1 MNHNS and CDR2 SASEGT. The junction had 9 bases not matched to a gene; V was cut back by 7 bases and J by 5 bases. The CDR3 covers 15 residues.

A few counts support this clone. This chain connects TRBV30 to TRBJ2-7; TRBD1 is a possible D gene (6 bases). The CDR3 consists of 13 residues. Germline V lookup: CDR1 GTSNPN, CDR2 SVGIG (reference sequence). V was shortened by 3 bases and J by 3 bases, with 12 bases between the two germline ends. In DNA form, the CDR3 reads TGTGCCTGGAGCCGGGACATGAACTACGAGCAGTACTTC. Its protein is CAWSRDMNYEQYF.

A few counts support this clone. The chain links TRBV5-1 to TRBJ1-6; D not resolved. The CDR3 contains 15 residues. Germline CDR1 is SGHRS and CDR2 is YFSETQ. The V and J ends lost 0 bases and 5 bases respectively, with 9 bases between them. CDR3 coding DNA: TGCGCCAGCAGCTTGGAGCCGGGAGATAATTCACCCCTCCACTTT. Translating it yields CASSLEPGDNSPLHF.

The chain uses TRBV25-1 and TRBJ2-5, with D maybe TRBD1 (5 bases). The germline V gene encodes CDR1 MGHDK and CDR2 SYGVNS. V was pared by 2 bases and J by 7 bases, with 11 bases between. The CDR3 has 13 amino acids. Written as DNA, the CDR3 is TGTGCCAGCAGTGAACATCTAGGGGTGACCCAGTACTTC. Its protein product is CASSEHLGVTQYF.

This clone was seen more than once but under ten times. The V and J genes are TRBV6-5 and TRBJ2-3, with 10 positions matching TRBD2. V was clipped by 4 bases and J by 7 bases; unmatched bases: 8. CDR1 MNHEY and CDR2 SVGAGI come from the germline V gene. CDR3 size: 15 residues. The CDR3 is CASSSSGSGRYTQYF. The CDR3 region has the DNA TGTGCCAGCAGTTCTAGCGGGAGTGGGAGATATACGCAGTATTTT.

This clone showed up just a few times. The rearrangement uses TRBV2 and TRBJ2-7; 8 nucleotides line up with TRBD2. The CDR3 is made up of 15 amino acids. V lost 3 bases and J lost 1; bases outside the gene matches: 5. Germline loops: CDR1 SNHLY, CDR2 FYNNEI. The CDR3 protein is CASSDRLAWSYEQYF. CDR3 nucleotides: TGTGCCAGCAGTGACAGACTAGCGTGGTCCTACGAGCAGTACTTC.

This clone occurred a few times. The chain has TRBV4-3 and TRBJ2-7, with D possibly being TRBD2 (7 bases). Looked up from germline, CDR1 is LGHNA and CDR2 is YSLEER. The CDR3 is 14 residues long. V was shortened by 4 bases and J by 6 bases, with 16 bases between the two germline ends. This CDR3 is CASSRGGGRGEQYF. The CDR3 nucleotides are TGCGCCAGCAGCCGCGGCGGGGGCCGAGGCGAGCAGTACTTC.

This rearrangement joins TRBV30 to TRBJ2-3; 12 positions match TRBD2. Germline values: CDR1 GTSNPN, CDR2 SVGIG (reference sequence). The CDR3 is 14 amino acids. Trimming took 6 bases from V and 1 from J; bases not matched to a gene: 2. The CDR3: CACRLAGGTDTQYF. For the CDR3, the DNA is TGTGCCTGTAGACTAGCGGGGGGCACAGATACGCAGTATTTT.

The rearrangement links TRBV29-1 to TRBJ1-1; D uncertain. This CDR3 has 13 amino acids. Germline CDR1 and CDR2: SQVTM and ANQGSEA. The V gene lost 2 bases and the J gene lost 0 bases, with 7 bases spanning the gap. CDR3 DNA: TGCAGCGTTGAACAACAGATGAACACTGAAGCTTTCTTT. Amino acid sequence: CSVEQQMNTEAFF.

This clone showed up just a few times. The chain employs TRBV7-8 and TRBJ1-1; 7 bases are a match to TRBD1. The CDR3 is 13 amino acids. CDR1 is SGHVS, CDR2 FQNEAQ, per germline. Trimming removed 5 bases from V and 4 bases from J; junction bases left unmatched: 4. CDR3 DNA: TGTGCCAGCAGCACACGACAGGGCACTGAAGCTTTCTTT. Protein product: CASSTRQGTEAFF.

This clone was recorded a few times. The V gene is TRBV7-2, the J gene TRBJ2-2; 9 bases match TRBD1. The CDR3 runs to 15 residues. The V segment lost 5 bases and the J segment 9 bases; nucleotides outside the gene matches: 10. Germline CDR1 and CDR2: SGHTA and FQGNSA. CDR3 DNA: TGTGCCAGCAGCCCCGGACAGGGGACGAGAAGGGAGCTGTTTTTT. Translation gives CASSPGQGTRRELFF. The full variable domain, rest sourced from reference TRBV7-2 and TRBJ2-2, is GAGVSQSPSNKVTEKGKDVELRCDPISGHTALYWYRQSLGQGLEFLIYFQGNSAPDKSGLPSDRFSAERTGGSVSTLTIQRTQQEDSAVYLCASSPGQGTRRELFFGEGSRLTVL.

This clone was observed a handful of times. This chain connects TRBV4-3 to TRBJ2-2; D is undetermined. The V end was cut by 4 bases, the J end by 4 bases, with 10 bases between. CDR3 size: 14 residues. Germline V gives CDR1 LGHNA, CDR2 YSLEER. In DNA, the CDR3 is TGCGCCAGCAGCCGAGCCTCCGGCACCGGGGAGCTGTTTTTT. It specifies CASSRASGTGELFF.

This clone was seen only a few times. The CDR3 DNA follows: TGCGCCAGCAGCTTGGCAGCGGGAGTTGTGGGGGAGCTGTTTTTT. Translating gives CASSLAAGVVGELFF. This chain links TRBV5-1 with TRBJ2-2, with 8 bases identical to TRBD2. Germline-derived CDR1 and CDR2 are SGHRS and YFSETQ. The CDR3 has 15 residues. With 0 bases clipped from V and 8 bases from J, the junction kept 6 bases outside the gene matches.